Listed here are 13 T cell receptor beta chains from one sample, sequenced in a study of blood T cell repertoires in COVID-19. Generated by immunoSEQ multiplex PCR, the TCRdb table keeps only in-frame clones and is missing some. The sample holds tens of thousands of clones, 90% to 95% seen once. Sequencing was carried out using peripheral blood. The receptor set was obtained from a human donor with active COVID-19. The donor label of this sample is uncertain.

Here the CDR3 reads CASSLAETQYF. The CDR3 nucleotides are TGCGCCAGCAGCTTGGCGGAGACCCAGTACTTC. V and J are TRBV5-1 and TRBJ2-5; D gene uncertain. Germline loops: CDR1 SGHRS, CDR2 YFSETQ. This CDR3 is built from 11 residues. The ends were cut back, 0 bases at V and 5 bases at J, with 2 bases in the middle.

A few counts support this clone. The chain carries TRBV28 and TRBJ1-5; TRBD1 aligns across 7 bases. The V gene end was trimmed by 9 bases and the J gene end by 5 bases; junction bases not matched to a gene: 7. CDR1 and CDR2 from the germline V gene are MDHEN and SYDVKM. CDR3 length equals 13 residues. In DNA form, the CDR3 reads TGTGCCAGTAACGAGGGGGCCTATCAGCCCCAGCATTTT. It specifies CASNEGAYQPQHF.

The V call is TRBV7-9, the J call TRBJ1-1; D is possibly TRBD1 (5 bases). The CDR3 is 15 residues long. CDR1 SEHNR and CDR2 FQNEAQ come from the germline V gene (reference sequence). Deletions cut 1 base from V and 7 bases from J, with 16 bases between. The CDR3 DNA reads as TGTGCCAGCAGCTTAGACGCGTTGGCAGGGATTGAAGCTTTCTTT. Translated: CASSLDALAGIEAFF.

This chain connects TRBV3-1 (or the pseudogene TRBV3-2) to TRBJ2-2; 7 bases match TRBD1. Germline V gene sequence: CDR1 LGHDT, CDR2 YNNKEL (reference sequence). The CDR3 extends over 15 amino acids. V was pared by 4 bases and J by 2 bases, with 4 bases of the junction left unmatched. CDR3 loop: CASSPRDRNTGELFF. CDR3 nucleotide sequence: TGTGCCAGCAGCCCTCGGGACAGAAACACCGGGGAGCTGTTTTTT.

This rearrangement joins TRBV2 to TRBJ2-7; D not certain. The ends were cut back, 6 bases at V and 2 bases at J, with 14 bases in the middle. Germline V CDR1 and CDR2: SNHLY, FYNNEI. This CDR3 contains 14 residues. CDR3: CASRIATNTYEQYF. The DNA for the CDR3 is TGTGCCAGCAGGATAGCCACCAATACCTACGAGCAGTACTTC.

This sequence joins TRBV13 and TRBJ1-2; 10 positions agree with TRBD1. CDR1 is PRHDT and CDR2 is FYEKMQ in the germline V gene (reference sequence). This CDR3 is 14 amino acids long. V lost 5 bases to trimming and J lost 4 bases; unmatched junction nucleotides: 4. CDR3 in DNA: TGTGCCAGCAGCGAGGGACAGGGGATCTATGGCTACACCTTC. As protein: CASSEGQGIYGYTF. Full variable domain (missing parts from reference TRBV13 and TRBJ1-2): AAGVIQSPRHLIKEKRETATLKCYPIPRHDTVYWYQQGPGQDPQFLISFYEKMQSDKGSIPDRFSAQQFSDYHSELNMSSLELGDSALYFCASSEGQGIYGYTFGSGTRLTVV.

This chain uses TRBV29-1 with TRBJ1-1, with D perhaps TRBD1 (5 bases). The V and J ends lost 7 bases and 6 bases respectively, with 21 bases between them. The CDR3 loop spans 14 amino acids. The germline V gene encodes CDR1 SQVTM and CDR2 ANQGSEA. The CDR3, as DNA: TGCAGCGCCCGTAAACCCCAGGGAATCCCTGAAGCTTTCTTT. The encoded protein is CSARKPQGIPEAFF. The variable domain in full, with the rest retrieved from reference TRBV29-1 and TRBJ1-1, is SAVISQKPSRDICQRGTSLTIQCQVDSQVTMMFWYRQQPGQSLTLIATANQGSEATYESGFVIDKFPISRPNLTFSTLTVSNMSPEDSSIYLCSARKPQGIPEAFFGQGTRLTVV.

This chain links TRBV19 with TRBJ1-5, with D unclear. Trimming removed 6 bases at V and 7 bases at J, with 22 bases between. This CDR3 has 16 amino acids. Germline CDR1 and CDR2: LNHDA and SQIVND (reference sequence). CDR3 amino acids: CASSSLEYPRNQPQHF. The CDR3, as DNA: TGTGCCAGTAGCTCCTTAGAATATCCACGAAACCAGCCCCAGCATTTT.

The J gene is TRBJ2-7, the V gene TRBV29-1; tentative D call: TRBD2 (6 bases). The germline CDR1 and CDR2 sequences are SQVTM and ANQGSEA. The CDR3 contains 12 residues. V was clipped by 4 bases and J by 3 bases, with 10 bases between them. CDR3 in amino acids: CSVGTTVYEQYF. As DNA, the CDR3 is TGCAGCGTTGGGACTACCGTCTACGAGCAGTACTTC.

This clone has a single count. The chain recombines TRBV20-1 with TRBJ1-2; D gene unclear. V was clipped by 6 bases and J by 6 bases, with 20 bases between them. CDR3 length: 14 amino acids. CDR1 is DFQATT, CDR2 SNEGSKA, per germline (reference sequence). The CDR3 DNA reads TGCAGTGCCAGTGCCCCTCAAGCGAACAATGGCTACACCTTC. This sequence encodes CSASAPQANNGYTF.

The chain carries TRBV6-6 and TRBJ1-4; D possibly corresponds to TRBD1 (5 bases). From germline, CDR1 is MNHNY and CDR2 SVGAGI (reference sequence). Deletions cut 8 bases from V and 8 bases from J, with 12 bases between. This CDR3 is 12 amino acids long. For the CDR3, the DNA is TGTGCCAGCTGTACCCGGGGGGAAAAACTGTTTTTT. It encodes CASCTRGEKLFF.

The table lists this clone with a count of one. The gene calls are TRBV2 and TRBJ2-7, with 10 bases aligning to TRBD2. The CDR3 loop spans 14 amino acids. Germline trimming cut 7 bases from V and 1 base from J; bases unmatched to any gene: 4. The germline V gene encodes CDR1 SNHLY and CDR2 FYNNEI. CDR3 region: CASNRLAGSYEQYF. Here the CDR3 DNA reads TGTGCCAGCAATCGACTAGCGGGTTCCTACGAGCAGTACTTC. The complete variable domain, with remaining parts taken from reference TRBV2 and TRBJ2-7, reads EPEVTQTPSHQVTQMGQEVILRCVPISNHLYFYWYRQILGQKVEFLVSFYNNEISEKSEIFDDQFSVERPDGSNFTLKIRSTKLEDSAMYFCASNRLAGSYEQYFGPGTRLTVT.

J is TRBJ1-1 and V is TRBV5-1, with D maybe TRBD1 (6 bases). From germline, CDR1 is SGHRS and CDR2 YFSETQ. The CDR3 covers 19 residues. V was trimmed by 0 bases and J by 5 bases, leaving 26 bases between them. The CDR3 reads CASSLAPPGFRQEWTEAFF. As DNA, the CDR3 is TGCGCCAGCAGCTTGGCCCCGCCCGGCTTTAGACAGGAGTGGACTGAAGCTTTCTTT.